This TCR beta chain stems from a study of blood T cell repertoires in COVID-19. Study at large: Whether acute or convalescent, the COVID-19 samples came from the United States, Italy and Spain. T cells, B-cell-depleted T cells, or PBMCs supplied cDNA or gDNA.

Assay used: immunoSEQ multiplex PCR; TCRdb lists only in-frame clones, some missing. The repertoire holds roughly 400,000 clones, approximately 90% seen once, with roughly 9.4% in the top ten. The V end lost 1 base, the J end lost 0 bases, and 9 bases lay between the germline ends. The CDR3 runs to 15 residues. Germline CDR1 and CDR2: MNHNS and SASEGT. The age range of participants was about 18 to 100 years, with residence in approximately 25 US areas. Cohort 3 recovered donors had two negative PCRs, clearance, or symptom resolution. This sequence originates from a woman aged 50 to 60 who had recovered from COVID-19. The V gene is TRBV6-1, the J gene TRBJ1-1, with D uncertain. The sequenced sample was PBMCs or T cells enriched from blood (not recorded which). CDR3 sequence reads: CASSEDAEMNTEAFF. In DNA form, the CDR3 reads TGTGCCAGCAGTGAAGACGCAGAAATGAACACTGAAGCTTTCTTT.